The clone carrying this T cell receptor beta chain was seen only once. Its antigen is still unknown. The repertoire was sequenced with immunoSEQ multiplex PCR; TCRdb's copy has only in-frame clones and lacks some. Of approximately 22,000 clones listed, about 80% were seen once; the top ten hold approximately 7.7%. The record originates from a study of PD-1 blockade in classical Hodgkin lymphoma. Study-wide context: Patients were administered nivolumab (3 mg/kg intravenously) every 2 weeks.

Points from the study as a whole: CD8+ TCR diversity did not rise significantly by C4D1, unlike CD4+. When set against healthy donors, newly diagnosed patients were reported to show lower baseline TCR diversity.

The time point: cycle 4 day 1 (C4D1), after 6 weeks of nivolumab. Every single patient, without exception, relapsed after autologous stem cell transplantation, and brentuximab vedotin exposure varied. The CDR3 is 16 amino acids. Germline V gives CDR1 LGHNA, CDR2 YNFKEQ. Germline trimming cut 0 bases from V and 5 bases from J; bases unmatched to any gene: 6. This specimen was peripheral blood mononuclear cells (PBMCs), taken before the fourth cycle of nivolumab. The receptor's source is a human donor with classical Hodgkin lymphoma. This chain uses TRBV4-2 with TRBJ2-5; 10 bases agree with TRBD2. CDR3 loop: CASSQDPSGGGETQYF. CDR3 in DNA: TGTGCCAGCAGCCAAGACCCTAGCGGGGGAGGGGAGACCCAGTACTTC.